The rows below give T cell receptor beta chains drawn from one sample of a study of shared clonotypes between healthy human individuals. Assay used: immunoSEQ multiplex PCR; TCRdb lists only in-frame clones, some missing. The sample contains millions of clones, about 92% of which appear only once. Specimen: naive CD8+ T cells from PBMCs. The receptor source for this set is a man younger than 35 in good health. Some clones in this sample may be carry-over from other donors' samples. Each CDR3 is given with its conserved first and last residue. Each record gives: V gene, D gene, J gene, clone size, CDR3 DNA, CDR3 protein. D genes are given only for firm matches. Clone size is given for some rows only: seen once, a few or many times, or a class if the clone is expanded.

TRBV19	TRBD1	TRBJ1-2	once	TGTGCCAGTAGTACTAACAGGGGGCGGAAGGAAGACTATGGCTACACCTTC	CASSTNRGRKEDYGYTF
TRBV5-5	NA	TRBJ1-5	NA	TGTGCCAGCAGCTCAGACGGGAGCAATCAGCCCCAGCATTTT	CASSSDGSNQPQHF
TRBV19	NA	TRBJ1-1	NA	TGTGCCAGTAGTTTTCCTATTCGGGGAATGCCTGAAGCTTTCTTT	CASSFPIRGMPEAFF
TRBV7-9	NA	TRBJ2-7	NA	TGTGCCAGCAGCTTTATACAGGGTCCCCTCTCCTACGAGCAGTACTTC	CASSFIQGPLSYEQYF
TRBV6-5	NA	TRBJ1-5	once	TGTGCCAGCAGGTCCGGGCCCTTTCAGCCCCAGCATTTT	CASRSGPFQPQHF
TRBV4-1	TRBD2	TRBJ2-2	NA	TGCGCCAGCCGACTAGCGGGGCGCACCGGGGAGCTGTTTTTT	CASRLAGRTGELFF
TRBV21-1	NA	TRBJ1-4	NA	TGTGCCAGCAGCAAAGATGGGAGGGATCTGGGGGAAAAACTGTTTTTT	CASSKDGRDLGEKLFF
TRBV6-1	NA	TRBJ2-3	NA	TGTGCCAGCAGTGGCCGGGCCCAACTTAATACGCAGTATTTT	CASSGRAQLNTQYF
TRBV9	NA	TRBJ2-7	NA	TGTGCCAGCAGCGTAGGATGGGGTCCCTACGAGCAGTACTTC	CASSVGWGPYEQYF
TRBV11-2	NA	TRBJ2-7	NA	TGTGCCAGCAGCTTTGGGACCCTAACCTACGAGCAGTACTTC	CASSFGTLTYEQYF
TRBV5-1	TRBD2	TRBJ2-7	NA	TGCGCCAGCAGTTTGACTAGCGGGAGGGCGTCACGGTCCTACGAGCAGTACTTC	CASSLTSGRASRSYEQYF
TRBV6-5	TRBD1	TRBJ1-1	once	TGTGCCAGCAGCAGAGGGAGGACAGGGTTAACTGAAGCTTTCTTT	CASSRGRTGLTEAFF
TRBV29-1	NA	TRBJ2-7	once	TGCAGCGTTGCATTACAGGGCCCGTACGAGCAGTACTTC	CSVALQGPYEQYF
TRBV4-1	NA	TRBJ2-7	NA	TGCGCCAGCAGCCAAGACGATAGTAAGACCTACGAGCAGTACTTC	CASSQDDSKTYEQYF
TRBV27	TRBD1	TRBJ1-2	NA	TGTGCCAGCAGGCCGGCAGGGGGCTACTATGGCTACACCTTC	CASRPAGGYYGYTF
TRBV15	NA	TRBJ1-6	NA	TGTGCCACCAGCCTGGAAGGGGATTCACCCCTCCACTTT	CATSLEGDSPLHF
TRBV5-6	NA	TRBJ1-1	NA	TGTGCCAGCAGCCTGGGGGCAGGCTTGAACACTGAAGCTTTCTTT	CASSLGAGLNTEAFF
TRBV5-6	NA	TRBJ2-7	NA	TGTGCCAGCAGCTTTCAGGGGTACGAGCAGTACTTC	CASSFQGYEQYF